Shown below are 31 T cell receptor beta chains from a single sample sequenced in a study of shared clonotypes between healthy human individuals (dated by TCRdb to about 2020). Libraries were prepared through the immunoSEQ multiplex PCR assay. Entries here come from immuneACCESS through TCRdb and include only in-frame sequences with V and J called. Some clones fail to appear in such tables; in the studies checked, an unresolved V gene covers under half of the shortfall, and the cause of the remainder is unknown. Here the sample has roughly 1 million clones; approximately 72% occur a single time. The ten largest clones add up to 1.4% to 1.5% of the sample. What was sequenced was memory CD4+ T cells sorted from blood. The cell subset or site label corresponds to: CD45RA-negative fraction. The receptor set was obtained from a man in his late teens or twenties in good health.

The gene calls are TRBV29-1 and TRBJ1-4; tentative D call: TRBD1 (5 bases). CDR3 length: 14 amino acids. Germline V gene sequence: CDR1 SQVTM, CDR2 ANQGSEA. V was pared by 6 bases and J by 6 bases, with 17 bases between. CDR3 DNA: TGCAGCGTCCGACGGGGGGGAGGGGATGAAAAACTGTTTTTT. Its protein product is CSVRRGGGDEKLFF.

The chain links TRBV6-1 to TRBJ2-7; maybe TRBD1 (6 bases). This CDR3 spans 15 amino acids. The V gene lost 2 bases and the J gene lost 0 bases, with 11 bases spanning the gap. CDR1 is MNHNS, CDR2 SASEGT, per germline. This chain's CDR3 is CASSETWGLSYEQYF. The CDR3 DNA reads TGTGCCAGCAGTGAAACCTGGGGGCTCTCCTACGAGCAGTACTTC.

The rearrangement joins TRBV11-2 to TRBJ1-1; D gene unclear. Germline CDR1 and CDR2: SGHAT and FQNNGV. The CDR3 sequence is 14 residues long. Trimming removed 0 bases at V and 4 bases at J, with 9 bases between. This chain's CDR3 is CASSLERVATEAFF. CDR3 DNA sequence: TGTGCCAGCAGCTTAGAGAGGGTGGCCACTGAAGCTTTCTTT.

V and J are TRBV5-1 and TRBJ2-5; possibly TRBD1 or TRBD2 for D (5 bases each). V was cut by 4 bases and J by 3 bases, with 13 bases left in between. CDR1 and CDR2 from the germline V gene are SGHRS and YFSETQ. This CDR3 spans 14 amino acids. Here the CDR3 DNA reads TGCGCCAGCAGCCTCCCCGGGGCAGAAGAGACCCAGTACTTC. It is translated as CASSLPGAEETQYF.

In this sample, this clone turned up many times. The CDR3 protein is CASPTGAGGADTQYF. Written as DNA, the CDR3 is TGTGCCAGCCCCACCGGGGCAGGGGGGGCAGATACGCAGTATTTT. The chain links TRBV2 to TRBJ2-3, with D tentatively TRBD1 or TRBD2 (7 bases each). Trimming removed 8 bases from V and 4 bases from J, with 19 bases in between. CDR1 SNHLY and CDR2 FYNNEI come from the germline V gene. The CDR3 loop spans 15 amino acids.

This chain uses TRBV7-2 with TRBJ1-2, with D unclear. The CDR3 runs 14 residues. Germline V gives CDR1 SGHTA, CDR2 FQGNSA. Trimming stripped 0 bases from V and 8 bases from J, with 13 bases between. For the CDR3, the DNA is TGTGCCAGCAGCTTAGCGGGCACCCAGCGGGGCTACACCTTC. Amino acid sequence: CASSLAGTQRGYTF.

In its sample, this clone was seen a few times. V and J are TRBV10-3 and TRBJ1-1; D gene unclear. Germline V CDR1 and CDR2: ENHRY, SYGVKD. Trimming shortened V by 8 bases and J by 7 bases, and 14 bases separated the two germline ends. The CDR3 is made up of 12 amino acids. The CDR3 sequence is CAIGPHVGEAFF. DNA for the CDR3: TGTGCCATCGGACCCCACGTGGGTGAAGCTTTCTTT.

As to this clone: Within the sample, other DNA sequences also encode this same CDR3. The chain uses TRBV5-1 and TRBJ2-2; D perhaps matches TRBD2 (6 bases). This CDR3 is 15 amino acids long. Germline assignment: CDR1 SGHRS and CDR2 YFSETQ. V shed 0 bases and J shed 0 bases, with 6 bases lying between them. In DNA, the CDR3 is TGCGCCAGCAGCTTGGGCGGGGCGAACACCGGGGAGCTGTTTTTT. Its translation is CASSLGGANTGELFF.

This clone occurred once. The chain links TRBV5-1 to TRBJ2-7; tentative D call: TRBD1 (5 bases). Germline CDR1 is SGHRS and CDR2 is YFSETQ. Deletions cut 3 bases from V and 3 bases from J, with 16 bases between. This CDR3 comprises 15 residues. CDR3 residues: CASSSQGETYYEQYF. The CDR3 region has the DNA TGCGCCAGCAGCTCCCAGGGCGAGACTTACTACGAGCAGTACTTC.

The chain combines TRBV10-3 with TRBJ2-7; D may be TRBD2 (5 bases). The germline V gene encodes CDR1 ENHRY and CDR2 SYGVKD. This CDR3 region has 15 residues. Trimming left V 3 bases short and J 2 bases short, with 14 bases between. The CDR3 nucleotides are TGTGCCATCAGTGATTCGGACTTGAGGCCCTACGAGCAGTACTTC. The encoded protein is CAISDSDLRPYEQYF.

The chain recombines TRBV19 with TRBJ2-7; either TRBD1 or TRBD2 may supply D (6 bases each). Deletions cut 3 bases from V and 4 bases from J, with 13 bases between. This CDR3 has 14 amino acids. Germline values: CDR1 LNHDA, CDR2 SQIVND (reference sequence). CDR3 sequence: CASSITGRPYEQYF. Here the CDR3 DNA reads TGTGCCAGTAGTATTACAGGGAGGCCTTACGAGCAGTACTTC.

As concerns this clone: A much larger clone sits a single nucleotide away, making a read error possible. In the same sample, other DNA sequences code for this CDR3. The rearrangement links TRBV2 to TRBJ1-5; tentatively, D is TRBD1 (6 bases). This CDR3 spans 14 amino acids. Germline CDR1 and CDR2: SNHLY and FYNNEI. V gave up 1 base and J gave up 4 bases, with 8 bases separating them. The CDR3 nucleotides read TGTGCCAGCAGTGAAGGCAGGGGAAATCAGCCCCAGCATTTT. The encoded protein is CASSEGRGNQPQHF. Supplemented by reference TRBV2 and TRBJ1-5, the full variable domain reads EPEVTQTPSHQVTQMGQEVILRCVPISNHLYFYWYRQILGQKVEFLVSFYNNEISEKSEIFDDQFSVERPDGSNFTLKIRSTKLEDSAMYFCASSEGRGNQPQHFGDGTRLSIL.

This clone has a handful of counts. The chain has TRBV29-1 and TRBJ2-1; no clear D gene. Trimming left V 0 bases short and J 10 bases short, with 22 bases between. The CDR3 loop spans 16 amino acids. Germline V gives CDR1 SQVTM, CDR2 ANQGSEA. In nucleotides, the CDR3 is TGCAGCGTTGAAGATCAACCCTTCGACTCCGCCGGGGAGCAGTTCTTC. Translating gives CSVEDQPFDSAGEQFF.

CDR3 DNA: TGTGCCAGCAGCTTGCCGGGGAACACCGGGGAGCTGTTTTTT. This gives the protein CASSLPGNTGELFF. The V gene is TRBV5-6, the J gene TRBJ2-2; D gene uncertain. Germline CDR1 SGHDT, CDR2 YYEEEE. The CDR3 runs 14 residues. V was trimmed by 1 base and J by 1 base, leaving 5 bases between them.

The CDR3 is CASSPGSFNGYEQYF. The DNA for the CDR3 is TGTGCCAGCAGCCCGGGGAGTTTTAACGGCTACGAGCAGTACTTC. The chain has TRBV5-4 and TRBJ2-7; D perhaps matches TRBD2 (5 bases). This CDR3 comprises 15 residues. Looked up from germline, CDR1 is SGHNT and CDR2 is YYREEE (reference sequence). Trimming shortened V by 4 bases and J by 3 bases, and 17 bases separated the two germline ends.

J is TRBJ2-7 and V is TRBV6-5; possibly TRBD1 for D (5 bases). Germline V gene sequence: CDR1 MNHEY, CDR2 SVGAGI. This CDR3 region has 12 residues. The V end was cut by 2 bases, the J end by 6 bases, with 8 bases between. In DNA form, the CDR3 reads TGTGCCAGCAGTTACCCGCAGGGCGAGCAGTACTTC. This codes for CASSYPQGEQYF.

This clone was seen many times. This chain joins TRBV4-3 and TRBJ1-2; maybe TRBD1 (5 bases). The germline CDR1 and CDR2 sequences are LGHNA and YSLEER. The CDR3 contains 15 residues. The V end lost 0 bases, the J end lost 7 bases, and 15 bases lay between the germline ends. The CDR3 DNA reads TGCGCCAGCAGCCAAGAGGGTGCAGGGCTAAGTGGCTACACCTTC. This gives the protein CASSQEGAGLSGYTF.

This chain uses TRBV11-2 with TRBJ1-4; D remains ambiguous. Trimming removed 3 bases from V and 4 bases from J, with 12 bases in between. The CDR3 has 15 residues. Germline V gene data show CDR1 as SGHAT and CDR2 as FQNNGV. CDR3 sequence reads: CASSFTSVVNEKLFF. CDR3 coding DNA: TGTGCCAGCAGCTTTACGTCTGTGGTTAATGAAAAACTGTTTTTT.

The rearrangement links TRBV10-3 to TRBJ1-5; possible D gene TRBD1, 5 bases. The germline V gene encodes CDR1 ENHRY and CDR2 SYGVKD. The V end lost 3 bases, the J end lost 6 bases, and 12 bases lay between the germline ends. This CDR3 spans 14 amino acids. CDR3 in DNA: TGTGCCATCAGTGAAGGGGTCGCGGGTCAGCCCCAGCATTTT. Translated: CAISEGVAGQPQHF.

V usage is TRBV28 and J usage is TRBJ1-3, with D uncertain. V was clipped by 1 base and J by 3 bases, with 13 bases between them. This CDR3 has 16 amino acids. CDR1 and CDR2 (germline): MDHEN, SYDVKM. The CDR3, as DNA: TGTGCCAGCAGTTTATCGGGAGGGAGTGGTGGAAACACCATATATTTT. Translated: CASSLSGGSGGNTIYF.

The chain combines TRBV6-1 with TRBJ2-7, with no clear D. This CDR3 region has 15 residues. The germline gives CDR1 MNHNS, CDR2 SASEGT. The V and J ends lost 0 bases and 1 base respectively, with 10 bases between them. CDR3 sequence reads: CASSEAYHKSYEQYF. The CDR3 DNA is TGTGCCAGCAGTGAAGCGTATCATAAATCCTACGAGCAGTACTTC.

CDR3 coding DNA: TGTGCCAGCAGCGTAGGAGGCGGCAGGGTAGAGGAGACCCAGTACTTC. Encoded protein: CASSVGGGRVEETQYF. The V gene is TRBV9, the J gene TRBJ2-5, with TRBD1 as a possible D gene (5 bases). V was cut by 0 bases and J by 5 bases, with 17 bases left in between. The germline V gene has CDR1 SGDLS and CDR2 YYNGEE. The CDR3 runs to 16 residues.

The V gene is TRBV23-1, the J gene TRBJ1-5; the D is unclear. TRBV23-1 is an ORF for which the function is uncertain. The CDR3 has 12 residues. V lost 2 bases and J 6 bases, leaving 5 bases between the germline ends. In DNA, the CDR3 is TGCGCCAGCAGTCAACGGGGTCAGCCCCAGCATTTT. It specifies CASSQRGQPQHF.

The chain uses TRBV6-1 and TRBJ1-2; D unresolved. This CDR3 is 12 amino acids long. The V gene's germline CDR1 is MNHNS and CDR2 SASEGT. V was shortened by 5 bases and J by 4 bases, with 8 bases between the two germline ends. In nucleotides, the CDR3 is TGTGCCAGCAGTCTAGAGACCTATGGCTACACCTTC. Translation: CASSLETYGYTF.

This clone showed up just once. The chain employs TRBV7-2 and TRBJ2-5, with 8 bases that match TRBD2. The junction had 2 bases not matched to a gene; V was cut back by 1 base and J by 1 base. The CDR3 length is 15 residues. The V gene's germline CDR1 is SGHTA and CDR2 FQGNSA. CDR3 loop: CASSLVAGRQETQYF. CDR3 DNA: TGTGCCAGCAGCTTAGTAGCGGGGCGCCAAGAGACCCAGTACTTC.

The rearrangement uses TRBV7-2 and TRBJ2-5; TRBD1 might be the D (6 bases). Trimming removed 1 base from V and 5 bases from J, with 17 bases in between. Per germline, CDR1 SGHTA and CDR2 FQGNSA. The CDR3 consists of 16 residues. The CDR3 DNA follows: TGTGCCAGCAGCTTAGGCCCCCATACAGGGTTGGAGACCCAGTACTTC. Translated: CASSLGPHTGLETQYF.

The rearrangement links TRBV10-2 to TRBJ2-7; no clear D gene. In germline, CDR1 is WSHSY, CDR2 SAAADI. The CDR3 runs to 11 residues. The V gene lost 5 bases and the J gene lost 5 bases, with 7 bases spanning the gap. This CDR3 reads CASSRLDEQYF. As DNA, the CDR3 is TGCGCCAGCAGTAGGCTGGACGAGCAGTACTTC.

The gene calls are TRBV2 and TRBJ1-2; 8 bases agree with TRBD1. The CDR3 consists of 13 residues. Trimming cost V 3 bases and J 6 bases; bases outside gene matches: 3. Germline values: CDR1 SNHLY, CDR2 FYNNEI. The CDR3 sequence: CASSETGAHGYTF. DNA for the CDR3: TGTGCCAGCAGTGAGACAGGGGCACATGGCTACACCTTC.

The rearrangement links TRBV4-3 to TRBJ2-3, with unresolved D. V lost 0 bases to trimming and J lost 4 bases, with 8 bases between them. The CDR3 spans 14 residues. Per germline, CDR1 LGHNA and CDR2 YSLEER. The CDR3: CASSQDLGSDTQYF. The CDR3 bases are TGCGCCAGCAGCCAAGATCTCGGATCAGATACGCAGTATTTT.

V gene TRBV27 combines with J gene TRBJ2-4; weak D call: TRBD1 (6 bases). The V end lost 4 bases, the J end lost 0 bases, and 16 bases lay between the germline ends. The germline CDR1 and CDR2 sequences are MNHEY and SMNVEV (reference sequence). CDR3 length: 17 amino acids. In nucleotides, the CDR3 is TGTGCCAGCAGTTCAGGGGCCCACAATCTAGCCAAAAACATTCAGTACTTC. It translates to CASSSGAHNLAKNIQYF.

V and J are TRBV5-5 and TRBJ1-6; D may be TRBD1 (6 bases). The germline gives CDR1 SGHKS, CDR2 YYEKEE (reference sequence). The CDR3 covers 14 residues. V shed 0 bases and J shed 8 bases, with 9 bases lying between them. Written as DNA, the CDR3 is TGTGCCAGCAGCTTGGGACAGGCCTATTCACCCCTCCACTTT. It yields the protein CASSLGQAYSPLHF.